A selection of T cell receptor beta chains follows, all from one sample in a study of T cells in Graves' hyperthyroidism and ophthalmopathy. TCRdb passed the multiplex PCR reads through MiXCR, listing each CDR3 protein once. The sample has fewer than 250,000 distinct CDR3 sequences, approximately 24% seen once. Specimen: blood. Receptors originate from a middle-aged woman with Graves' ophthalmopathy. The CDR3 runs from the conserved cysteine through the conserved F or W. A D gene is named only where the DNA matches it firmly. Clone size is not always given. Where it is, it says once, few, many or a class for expanded clones.

TRBV4-2	14	TRBJ2-7	.	many	TGTGCCAGCAGCCCGCCGGGTAGAGTTCCCGAGCAGTACTTC	CASSPPGRVPEQYF
TRBV2	15	TRBJ2-2	TRBD1	many	TGTGCCAGCATGACCGGGACAGAAAATCCCGGGGAGCTGTTTTTT	CASMTGTENPGELFF
TRBV6-5	17	TRBJ2-2	TRBD2	many	TGTGCCAGCAGTTATAGCCTAGCGGGACCGAACACCGGGGAGCTGTTTTTT	CASSYSLAGPNTGELFF
TRBV7-2	15	TRBJ1-5	.	.	TGTGCCAGCAGCTTACAAGGGTCGGGCAATCAGCCCCAGCATTTT	CASSLQGSGNQPQHF
TRBV2	13	TRBJ1-5	.	many	TGTGCCAGCAGCCAGACATTGGATCAGCCCCAGCATTTT	CASSQTLDQPQHF
TRBV2	13	TRBJ2-7	.	.	TGTGCCAGCTTGGAGGGGGGTAGATACGAGCAGTACTTC	CASLEGGRYEQYF
TRBV4-1	15	TRBJ2-7	.	many	TGCGCCAGCAGCCCCAGCGGAGGGGGGTTATACGAGCAGTACTTC	CASSPSGGGLYEQYF
TRBV5-1	16	TRBJ1-2	.	many	TGCGCCAGCAAGGGGGATGTTTCGTCAGGGAACTATGGCTACACCTTC	CASKGDVSSGNYGYTF
TRBV10-3	15	TRBJ1-3	.	many	TGTGCCATCAGTCCCAGGGTGAGCTCTGGAAACACCATATATTTT	CAISPRVSSGNTIYF
TRBV12-3/TRBV12-4	12	TRBJ1-1	.	few	TGTGCCAGCAGTTTCTATAGGGGTGAAGCTTTCTTT	CASSFYRGEAFF
TRBV28	17	TRBJ2-7	TRBD2	many	TGTGCCAGCAGTTTCTCAAGAGCGGGGGGACCCCTGTCCGAGCAGTACTTC	CASSFSRAGGPLSEQYF
TRBV12-3/TRBV12-4	14	TRBJ2-5	TRBD2	many	TGTGCCAGCACCCCGGGGGGGGAGGCAGAGACCCAGTACTTC	CASTPGGEAETQYF
TRBV13	14	TRBJ1-3	.	many	TGTGCCAGCAGCTTTCGTCAGCCAGGAAACACCATATATTTT	CASSFRQPGNTIYF
TRBV19	15	TRBJ1-1	.	.	TGTGCCAGTACACCCGGTCGGGGACGGATCACTGAAGCTTTCTTT	CASTPGRGRITEAFF
TRBV28	15	TRBJ2-1	TRBD2	many	TGTGCCAGCAGATCCAAGCGGGAGGACTACAATGAGCAGTTCTTC	CASRSKREDYNEQFF
TRBV10-3	12	TRBJ1-5	TRBD1	many	TGTGCCGTACAGGGGCTAAATCAGCCCCAGCATTTT	CAVQGLNQPQHF
TRBV6-2/TRBV6-3	14	TRBJ2-7	.	.	TGTGCCAGCAGACCGCCTGGGGGGGCAGGCGAGCAGTACTTC	CASRPPGGAGEQYF
TRBV12-3/TRBV12-4	14	TRBJ1-2	.	many	TGTGCCAGCAGCCCCAGCGGGGGGACCTATGGCTACACCTTC	CASSPSGGTYGYTF
TRBV4-2	15	TRBJ2-2	.	many	TGTGCCAGCAGCCTGTGGGCTAGCGTAACCGGGGAGCTGTTTTTT	CASSLWASVTGELFF
TRBV27	17	TRBJ2-7	.	.	TGTGCCAGCAGCGTATTCCCCCCTCGTGACAGATCCTACGAGCAGTCCTTC	CASSVFPPRDRSYEQSF
TRBV15	16	TRBJ2-7	.	many	TGTGCCACCAGTCACAGGCCGGCCGTTCTTATAAACGAGCAGTACTTC	CATSHRPAVLINEQYF
TRBV20-1	13	TRBJ1-5	.	many	TGCAGTGCTAGAGGACAGGTTTCCCAGCCCCAGCATTTT	CSARGQVSQPQHF